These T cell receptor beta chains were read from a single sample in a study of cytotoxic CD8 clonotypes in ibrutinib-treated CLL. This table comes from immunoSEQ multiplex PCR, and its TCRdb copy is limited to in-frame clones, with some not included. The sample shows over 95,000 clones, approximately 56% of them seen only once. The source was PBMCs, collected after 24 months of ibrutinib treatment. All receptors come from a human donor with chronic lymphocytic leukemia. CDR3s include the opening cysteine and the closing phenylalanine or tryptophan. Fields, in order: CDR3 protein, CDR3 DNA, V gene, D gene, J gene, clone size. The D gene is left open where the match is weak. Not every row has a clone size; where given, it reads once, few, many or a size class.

CDR3: CASSFSASTDTQYF
DNA: TGTGCCAGCAGCTTTTCAGCGAGCACAGATACGCAGTATTTT
V: TRBV7-9
D: NA
J: TRBJ2-3
size: few

CDR3: CASSPGTGPSYEQYF
DNA: TGTGCCAGCAGTCCCGGGACAGGGCCTTCCTACGAGCAGTACTTC
V: TRBV2
D: TRBD1
J: TRBJ2-7
size: NA

CDR3: CASRGDRGRESGYTF
DNA: TGTGCCAGCAGGGGGGACAGGGGGCGCGAGTCCGGCTACACCTTC
V: TRBV6-1
D: TRBD1
J: TRBJ1-2
size: NA

CDR3: CASSQESPGQGLRDTQYF
DNA: TGCGCCAGCAGCCAAGAGTCCCCGGGACAGGGGCTCAGAGATACGCAGTATTTT
V: TRBV4-1
D: TRBD1
J: TRBJ2-3
size: NA

CDR3: CASSYSAVINYGYTF
DNA: TGTGCCAGCAGTTACTCGGCAGTCATTAACTATGGCTACACCTTC
V: TRBV6-6
D: NA
J: TRBJ1-2
size: few

CDR3: CASRFQGNVNEQYF
DNA: TGTGCCAGCAGGTTTCAGGGGAACGTCAACGAGCAGTACTTC
V: TRBV5-4
D: NA
J: TRBJ2-7
size: NA

CDR3: CASSTTPPYEQYF
DNA: TGTGCCAGCAGCACAACCCCCCCCTACGAGCAGTACTTC
V: TRBV7-9
D: NA
J: TRBJ2-7
size: NA

CDR3: CASSLVGSLRTQYF
DNA: TGTGCCAGCAGCCTGGTGGGGAGTCTCCGGACCCAGTACTTC
V: TRBV14
D: NA
J: TRBJ2-5
size: NA

CDR3: CASSLDTGFEQYF
DNA: TGTGCCAGCAGCTTGGACACTGGGTTCGAGCAGTACTTC
V: TRBV5-4
D: NA
J: TRBJ2-7
size: NA

CDR3: CSVEQGGNIQYF
DNA: TGCAGCGTTGAACAGGGCGGGAACATTCAGTACTTC
V: TRBV29-1
D: NA
J: TRBJ2-4
size: NA

CDR3: CASSLRPTAGGTDTQYF
DNA: TGCGCCAGCAGCTTACGGCCCACCGCGGGGGGCACAGATACGCAGTATTTT
V: TRBV5-1
D: TRBD2
J: TRBJ2-3
size: NA

CDR3: CAWSARGRTEAFF
DNA: TGTGCCTGGAGTGCCAGGGGGAGGACTGAAGCTTTCTTT
V: TRBV30
D: TRBD1
J: TRBJ1-1
size: NA

CDR3: CASSLTLQRDYEQYF
DNA: TGCGCCAGCAGCTTGACGTTACAGAGAGACTACGAGCAGTACTTC
V: TRBV5-1
D: NA
J: TRBJ2-7
size: few

CDR3: CSAAQGGKETQYF
DNA: TGCAGCGCCGCGCAGGGGGGGAAAGAGACCCAGTACTTC
V: TRBV29-1
D: NA
J: TRBJ2-5
size: NA

CDR3: CSVSFWEVLNTEAFF
DNA: TGCAGCGTTTCCTTCTGGGAGGTGTTGAACACTGAAGCTTTCTTT
V: TRBV29-1
D: NA
J: TRBJ1-1
size: NA

CDR3: CASSPITTGGKYEQYF
DNA: TGTGCCAGCTCACCAATAACGACAGGGGGAAAATACGAGCAGTACTTC
V: TRBV18
D: TRBD1
J: TRBJ2-7
size: NA

CDR3: CASSLGAGRETQYF
DNA: TGCGCCAGCAGCTTGGGGGCAGGGAGGGAGACCCAGTACTTC
V: TRBV5-1
D: NA
J: TRBJ2-5
size: NA

CDR3: CASSAGDRDPNYNEQFF
DNA: TGTGCCAGCAGCGCGGGAGACCGGGACCCGAACTACAATGAGCAGTTCTTC
V: TRBV9
D: NA
J: TRBJ2-1
size: once

CDR3: CASSLGRGITDTQYF
DNA: TGTGCCAGCAGCTTAGGGAGGGGGATCACAGATACGCAGTATTTT
V: TRBV7-3
D: NA
J: TRBJ2-3
size: NA

CDR3: CASSRTEAYEQYF
DNA: TGTGCCAGCAGCCGAACCGAGGCCTACGAGCAGTACTTC
V: TRBV11-1
D: NA
J: TRBJ2-7
size: NA

CDR3: CASSLGQSSYNEQFF
DNA: TGTGCCAGTAGCCTGGGACAGAGCTCCTACAATGAGCAGTTCTTC
V: TRBV19
D: TRBD1
J: TRBJ2-1
size: NA

CDR3: CASSFTVTYEQYF
DNA: TGCGCCAGCAGCTTTACGGTAACCTACGAGCAGTACTTC
V: TRBV5-1
D: NA
J: TRBJ2-7
size: NA

CDR3: CSVGGDGSNQPQHF
DNA: TGCAGCGTCGGGGGGGACGGTAGCAATCAGCCCCAGCATTTT
V: TRBV29-1
D: NA
J: TRBJ1-5
size: many

CDR3: CAWRTGQTGELFF
DNA: TGTGCCTGGAGGACAGGGCAAACCGGGGAGCTGTTTTTT
V: TRBV30
D: TRBD1
J: TRBJ2-2
size: NA

CDR3: CAWDSRNQPQHF
DNA: TGTGCGTGGGACAGCCGCAATCAGCCCCAGCATTTT
V: TRBV30
D: TRBD1
J: TRBJ1-5
size: NA

CDR3: CASISGGVYEQYF
DNA: TGTGCCAGCATCAGCGGGGGGGTCTACGAGCAGTACTTC
V: TRBV6-1
D: TRBD2
J: TRBJ2-7
size: once

CDR3: CAGTPSRGVPGELFF
DNA: TGTGCCGGCACCCCCTCGCGGGGCGTGCCCGGGGAGCTGTTTTTT
V: TRBV7-9
D: NA
J: TRBJ2-2
size: NA

CDR3: CAAAPSGAGNQPQHF
DNA: TGTGCCGCAGCCCCTTCGGGGGCGGGCAATCAGCCCCAGCATTTT
V: TRBV6-5
D: NA
J: TRBJ1-5
size: few

CDR3: CANGIQGHYEQYF
DNA: TGTGCCAATGGAATACAGGGCCACTACGAGCAGTACTTC
V: TRBV30
D: NA
J: TRBJ2-7
size: few

CDR3: CASSPTGQGGGETQYF
DNA: TGCGCCAGCAGCCCGACGGGACAGGGTGGAGGGGAGACCCAGTACTTC
V: TRBV5-1
D: TRBD1
J: TRBJ2-5
size: NA

CDR3: CASTGVTGLAFF
DNA: TGTGCCAGCACTGGAGTTACAGGGTTGGCTTTCTTT
V: TRBV25-1
D: NA
J: TRBJ1-1
size: NA

CDR3: CASSPSRQGGAFF
DNA: TGTGCCAGCTCACCATCCCGACAGGGGGGAGCTTTCTTT
V: TRBV18
D: TRBD1
J: TRBJ1-1
size: NA

CDR3: CASSKGPYNSPLHF
DNA: TGTGCCAGCAGCAAGGGGCCCTATAATTCACCCCTCCACTTT
V: TRBV27
D: NA
J: TRBJ1-6
size: few

CDR3: CASSLGQGRRLTEAFF
DNA: TGTGCCAGCAGCCTAGGACAGGGGAGAAGACTAACTGAAGCTTTCTTT
V: TRBV5-7
D: TRBD1
J: TRBJ1-1
size: NA

CDR3: CASSLGDGYEQYF
DNA: TGCGCCAGCAGCTTGGGAGATGGCTACGAGCAGTACTTC
V: TRBV5-1
D: NA
J: TRBJ2-7
size: once

CDR3: CASSKRAKNTGELFF
DNA: TGTGCCAGCAGCAAGCGGGCCAAGAACACCGGGGAGCTGTTTTTT
V: TRBV7-3
D: NA
J: TRBJ2-2
size: few

CDR3: CAFAWGDTQYF
DNA: TGTGCCTTTGCCTGGGGAGATACGCAGTATTTT
V: TRBV30
D: NA
J: TRBJ2-3
size: few

CDR3: CASSQDQEGASGYTF
DNA: TGTGCCAGTAGTCAAGACCAGGAAGGAGCCAGTGGCTACACCTTC
V: TRBV19
D: NA
J: TRBJ1-2
size: NA

CDR3: CASSSRVQETQYF
DNA: TGTGCCAGCAGCTCGAGGGTCCAAGAGACCCAGTACTTC
V: TRBV7-3
D: NA
J: TRBJ2-5
size: NA

CDR3: CASSPGVEETQYF
DNA: TGCGCCAGCAGCCCCGGGGTGGAAGAGACCCAGTACTTC
V: TRBV5-1
D: NA
J: TRBJ2-5
size: NA

CDR3: CSARQDVSYF
DNA: TGCAGTGCTAGGCAGGACGTGTCGTATTTT
V: TRBV20-1
D: NA
J: TRBJ2-3
size: NA

CDR3: CASSLDWGLAKNIQYF
DNA: TGTGCCAGCAGCTTAGATTGGGGGCTGGCCAAAAACATTCAGTACTTC
V: TRBV7-8
D: NA
J: TRBJ2-4
size: once

CDR3: CASSLSTGELFF
DNA: TGTGCCAGCAGCTTATCCACCGGGGAGCTGTTTTTT
V: TRBV11-3
D: NA
J: TRBJ2-2
size: NA

CDR3: CAWNRQGNEKLFF
DNA: TGTGCCTGGAATAGACAGGGGAATGAAAAACTGTTTTTT
V: TRBV30
D: TRBD1
J: TRBJ1-4
size: NA

CDR3: CASSGNQGKETQYF
DNA: TGCGCCAGCAGCGGCAACCAGGGAAAAGAGACCCAGTACTTC
V: TRBV5-1
D: NA
J: TRBJ2-5
size: NA

CDR3: CASSVAGGAGETQYF
DNA: TGTGCCAGCAGCGTAGCTGGGGGGGCTGGGGAGACCCAGTACTTC
V: TRBV9
D: NA
J: TRBJ2-5
size: NA

CDR3: CASSFRQGGLYEQYF
DNA: TGTGCCAGCAGTTTCCGACAGGGAGGACTCTACGAGCAGTACTTC
V: TRBV6-6
D: NA
J: TRBJ2-7
size: NA

CDR3: CASSEGQGRRYEQYF
DNA: TGTGCCAGCAGTGAGGGGCAAGGGAGGAGGTACGAGCAGTACTTC
V: TRBV25-1
D: NA
J: TRBJ2-7
size: few

CDR3: CASSDSMRGESDTQYF
DNA: TGTGCCAGCAGTGACTCGATGAGGGGGGAGTCAGATACGCAGTATTTT
V: TRBV6-6
D: NA
J: TRBJ2-3
size: NA

CDR3: CAWSQQGVGAFF
DNA: TGTGCCTGGAGTCAACAGGGGGTTGGTGCTTTCTTT
V: TRBV30
D: TRBD1
J: TRBJ1-1
size: NA

CDR3: CAGGPAAQLRNSPLHF
DNA: TGTGCCGGGGGACCGGCAGCCCAACTTCGAAATTCACCCCTCCACTTT
V: TRBV30
D: NA
J: TRBJ1-6
size: few

CDR3: CASSWTSTYEQYF
DNA: TGTGCCAGCAGCTGGACTAGCACCTACGAGCAGTACTTC
V: TRBV5-8
D: TRBD2
J: TRBJ2-7
size: NA

CDR3: CASSYSQGGYTF
DNA: TGTGCCAGCAGTTACTCCCAGGGTGGCTACACCTTC
V: TRBV6-6
D: NA
J: TRBJ1-2
size: NA

CDR3: CASSFSTPRGTGSPLHF
DNA: TGTGCCAGCAGTTTTTCTACCCCCAGGGGTACAGGTTCACCCCTCCACTTT
V: TRBV28
D: NA
J: TRBJ1-6
size: NA